This T cell receptor beta chain appears in the sequencing data of a study of blood T cell repertoires in COVID-19. Overall study: Acute-phase and convalescent COVID-19 samples originated in the United States, Italy and Spain. PBMCs, B-cell-depleted T cells, or T cells were the source of the cDNA or gDNA that made up the material.

The authors' processing: Scientists estimated how many nucleated cells there were by amplifying reference gene primers. TCRdb's copy holds only in-frame clones and misses some; the assay was immunoSEQ multiplex PCR. V and J calls and clone size are those listed in that table; D and trimming were worked out from the DNA. This table has approximately 200,000 clones, 84% appearing once. This clone was counted once. This CDR3 is built from 19 residues. The chain recombines TRBV21-1 with TRBJ2-2; TRBD2, as called in the table, went unchecked against the DNA. TRBV21-1 is assigned pseudogene status. Sequencing used peripheral blood. This clonotype originated in a woman aged 55-69 years who had recovered from COVID-19. The chain's CDR3 is CASSKEGLAGGPRTGELFF. In DNA, the CDR3 is TGTGCCAGCAGCAAAGAGGGTTTGGCGGGGGGGCCGCGCACCGGGGAGCTGTTTTTT.